This T cell receptor beta chain was found in a study of blood T cell repertoires in COVID-19. Generated by immunoSEQ multiplex PCR, the TCRdb table keeps only in-frame clones and is missing some. Of over 200,000 clones listed, 75% to 85% are singletons. The CDR3 contains 17 residues. The V and J ends lost 1 base and 4 bases respectively, with 19 bases between them. CDR1 is MNHNS, CDR2 SASEGT, per germline. This chain links TRBV6-1 with TRBJ2-5; the D is unclear. The receptor was derived from a woman in her twenties or thirties with COVID-19, enrolled during active disease. The sample was peripheral blood. The CDR3 DNA reads as TGTGCCAGCAGTGAAGGAGTGAGGCCCTTTGGCCCAGAGACCCAGTACTTC. Translating gives CASSEGVRPFGPETQYF.